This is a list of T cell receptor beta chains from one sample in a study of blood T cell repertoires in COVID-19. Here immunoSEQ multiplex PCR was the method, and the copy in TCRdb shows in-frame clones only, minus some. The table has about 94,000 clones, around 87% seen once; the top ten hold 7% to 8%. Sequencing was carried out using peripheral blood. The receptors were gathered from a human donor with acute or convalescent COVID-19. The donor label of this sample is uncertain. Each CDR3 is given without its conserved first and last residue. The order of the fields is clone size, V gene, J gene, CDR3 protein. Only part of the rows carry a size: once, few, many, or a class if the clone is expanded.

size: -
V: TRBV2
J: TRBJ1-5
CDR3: ASSRDRVGQPQH

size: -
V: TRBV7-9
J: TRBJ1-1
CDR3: ASSLQTGEAF

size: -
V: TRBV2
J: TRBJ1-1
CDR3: ASSPRAAENTEAF

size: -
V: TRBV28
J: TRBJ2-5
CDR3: ASSSSLETQY

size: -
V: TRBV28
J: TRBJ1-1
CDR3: ASREQGGQNTEAF

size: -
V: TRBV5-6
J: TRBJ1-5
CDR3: ASSLGGSLGNQPQH

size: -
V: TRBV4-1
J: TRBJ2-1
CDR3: ASSQDPAGLAGNEQF

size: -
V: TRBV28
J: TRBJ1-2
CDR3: ASSLVQANYGYT

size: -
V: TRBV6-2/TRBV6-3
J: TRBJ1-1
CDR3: ASSYPLDRATEAF

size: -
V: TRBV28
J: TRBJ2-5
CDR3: ASTPPWEKETQY

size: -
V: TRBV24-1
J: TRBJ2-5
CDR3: ATSDWGRETQY

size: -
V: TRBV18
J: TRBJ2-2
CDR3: ASSPQTRDTGELF

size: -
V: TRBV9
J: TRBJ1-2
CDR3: ASSVGLDSYYGYT

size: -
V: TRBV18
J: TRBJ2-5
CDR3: ASSPGASPEETQY

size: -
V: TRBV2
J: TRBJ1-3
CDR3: ASSTTGGNTIY

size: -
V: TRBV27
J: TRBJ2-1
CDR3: ASSLGSGGGYEQF

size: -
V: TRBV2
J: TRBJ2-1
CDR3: ASSEGLTKQF

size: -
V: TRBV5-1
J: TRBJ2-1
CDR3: ASSLGGDNEQF

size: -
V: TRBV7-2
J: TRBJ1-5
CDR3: ASSSSNREYQPQH

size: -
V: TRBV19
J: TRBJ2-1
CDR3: ASSIGGGANEQF

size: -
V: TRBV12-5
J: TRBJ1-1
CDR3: ASGSHGLITEAF

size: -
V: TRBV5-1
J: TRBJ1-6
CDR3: ASSLGQFGTSSYNSPLH

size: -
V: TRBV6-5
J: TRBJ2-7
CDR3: ASRTSGQGSYEQY

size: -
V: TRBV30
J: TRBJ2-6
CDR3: AWAGTGAATGANVLT

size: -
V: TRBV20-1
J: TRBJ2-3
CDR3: SAIEATDTQY

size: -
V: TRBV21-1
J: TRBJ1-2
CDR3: ASSNLQGWLDGYT

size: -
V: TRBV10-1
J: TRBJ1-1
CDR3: ASSERELNTEAF

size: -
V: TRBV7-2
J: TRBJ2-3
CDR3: ASSPEGTSVDTQY

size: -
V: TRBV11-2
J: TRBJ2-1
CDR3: ASSPAAAWARNEQF

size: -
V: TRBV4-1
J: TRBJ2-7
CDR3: ASSQEERGDSYEQY

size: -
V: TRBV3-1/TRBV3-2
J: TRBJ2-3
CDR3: ASSQDRVAVSTDTQY

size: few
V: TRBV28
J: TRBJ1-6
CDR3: ASSFISGKSYNSPLH

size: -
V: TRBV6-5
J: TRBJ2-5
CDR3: ASKLEKTQY

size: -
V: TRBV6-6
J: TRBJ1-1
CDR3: ASSDRGNTEAF

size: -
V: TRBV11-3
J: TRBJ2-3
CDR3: ASSPAGRGWDTQY

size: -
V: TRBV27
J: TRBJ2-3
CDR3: ASGASGATDTQY

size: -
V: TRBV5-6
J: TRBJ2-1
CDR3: ASSSVAGYSSSYNEQF

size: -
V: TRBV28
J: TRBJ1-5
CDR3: ASSPNRAGNQPQH

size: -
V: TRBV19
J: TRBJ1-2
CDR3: ASSIARTGPSRYGYT

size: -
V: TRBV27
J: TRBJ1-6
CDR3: ASSPNGRSNSPLH

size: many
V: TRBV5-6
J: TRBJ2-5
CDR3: ASSLVGVEETQY

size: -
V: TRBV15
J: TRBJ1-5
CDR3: ATSFGDRNQPQH

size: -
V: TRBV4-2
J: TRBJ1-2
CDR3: ASSQGGGFYGYT

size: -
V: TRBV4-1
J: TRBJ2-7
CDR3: ASSQPTGKSPEQY

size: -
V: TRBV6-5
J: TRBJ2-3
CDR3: ASRDRATTDTQY

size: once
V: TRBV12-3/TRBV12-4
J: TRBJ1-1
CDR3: ASSFPGSTEAF